This T cell receptor beta chain was found in a study of blood T cell repertoires in COVID-19. Study details: PBMCs, B-cell-depleted T cells, or T cells provided the cDNA or gDNA that made up the material.

The table came from immunoSEQ multiplex PCR; TCRdb's copy has only in-frame clones and leaves some out. The sample holds roughly 160,000 clones, about 85% seen once. CDR1 is SEHNR and CDR2 is FQNEAQ in the germline V gene (reference sequence). V was trimmed by 10 bases and J by 3 bases, leaving 15 bases between them. This CDR3 is built from 14 residues. J is TRBJ1-4 and V is TRBV7-9; no definite D call. The receptor was isolated from a woman aged 45-65 years with COVID-19, enrolled during active disease. The sequenced sample was peripheral blood. CDR3 amino acids: CATPLGDANEKLFF. The CDR3 DNA reads as TGTGCCACCCCTTTGGGCGACGCTAATGAAAAACTGTTTTTT. Full variable domain (missing parts from reference TRBV7-9 and TRBJ1-4): DTGVSQNPRHKITKRGQNVTFRCDPISEHNRLYWYRQTLGQGPEFLTYFQNEAQLEKSRLLSDRFSAERPKGSFSTLEIQRTEQGDSAMYLCATPLGDANEKLFFGSGTQLSVL.